These 30 T cell receptor beta chains came from one sample sequenced in a study of T cell responses to AZD1222 COVID-19 vaccine. TCRdb keeps only in-frame clones here, not all; method: immunoSEQ multiplex PCR. The profile covers 95,000 to 150,000 clones, with 75% to 95% appearing a single time and more than 4.5% taken by the ten largest. Material: peripheral blood, obtained on day 0 of AZD1222 vaccination. The receptors stem from an adult in good health.

This chain links TRBV11-2 with TRBJ1-2; TRBD1 matches 9 bases. Germline assignment: CDR1 SGHAT and CDR2 FQNNGV. J lost 4 bases, V lost 4 bases, and 7 bases had no gene match. This CDR3 is built from 15 residues. For the CDR3, the DNA is TGTGCCAGCAGCTCCCCGTGGACAGGGGTCTATGGCTACACCTTC. The encoded protein is CASSSPWTGVYGYTF.

The chain uses TRBV14 and TRBJ1-3, with 7 bases lining up with TRBD1. The V and J ends lost 2 bases and 0 bases, in that order; junction bases with no gene match: 1. The length of the CDR3 is 15 residues. The germline V gene has CDR1 SGHDN and CDR2 FVKESK. CDR3: CASSQRQGSGNTIYF. For the CDR3, the DNA is TGTGCCAGCAGCCAACGACAGGGCTCTGGAAACACCATATATTTT.

This clone was seen just once. The rearrangement links TRBV4-2 to TRBJ2-6, with TRBD1 matching 7 bases. With 3 bases clipped from V and 3 bases from J, the junction kept 5 bases outside the gene matches. The CDR3 has 16 amino acids. Per the germline V gene, CDR1 is LGHNA and CDR2 is YNFKEQ. The CDR3, as DNA: TGTGCCAGCAGCCACCACAGGGGAATTGGGGCCAACGTCCTGACTTTC. It yields the protein CASSHHRGIGANVLTF.

This rearrangement joins TRBV3-1 (or the pseudogene TRBV3-2) to TRBJ1-6, with D unresolved. This CDR3 contains 15 residues. The V and J ends lost 6 bases and 9 bases respectively, with 18 bases between them. Germline values: CDR1 LGHDT, CDR2 YNNKEL (reference sequence). CDR3 in DNA: TGTGCCAGCAGTCATCCCGGACCCGGCTCTTCACCCCTCCACTTT. Protein sequence: CASSHPGPGSSPLHF.

CDR3 region: CASSQGYIDGYTF. CDR3 in DNA: TGTGCCAGCAGCCAGGGGTATATCGATGGCTACACCTTC. The chain combines TRBV6-6 with TRBJ1-2, with D tentatively TRBD1 (6 bases). V lost 6 bases and J 6 bases, leaving 14 bases between the germline ends. Looked up from germline, CDR1 is MNHNY and CDR2 is SVGAGI (reference sequence). This CDR3 region has 13 residues.

The rearrangement joins TRBV28 to TRBJ1-2; D gene unclear. This CDR3 region has 14 residues. CDR1 and CDR2 (germline): MDHEN, SYDVKM. V was shortened by 5 bases and J by 2 bases, with 12 bases between the two germline ends. The CDR3 here is CASSPTWLNYGYTF. The DNA for the CDR3 is TGTGCCAGCAGTCCGACGTGGCTGAACTATGGCTACACCTTC.

The chain uses TRBV5-1 and TRBJ1-1; 10 bases align to TRBD1. V lost 5 bases and J lost 4; bases outside the gene matches: 5. There are 14 residues in the CDR3. Looked up from germline, CDR1 is SGHRS and CDR2 is YFSETQ. CDR3 coding DNA: TGCGCCAGCAGAGGGACAGGGGTAGGCACTGAAGCTTTCTTT. Translation: CASRGTGVGTEAFF.

The chain has TRBV19 and TRBJ1-2; 8 bases line up with TRBD1. The length of the CDR3 is 12 residues. The germline gives CDR1 LNHDA, CDR2 SQIVND (reference sequence). Unmatched junction bases numbered 4, after V lost 6 bases and J lost 7 bases. CDR3 bases: TGTGCCAGTAGGGACAGGGTTACTGGCTACACCTTC. It encodes CASRDRVTGYTF.

V gene TRBV5-4 combines with J gene TRBJ1-3; TRBD1 agrees at 7 bases. From germline, CDR1 is SGHNT and CDR2 YYREEE (reference sequence). There are 16 residues in the CDR3. V dropped 0 bases and J dropped 5; count of bases not matched to a gene: 8. The CDR3 DNA reads TGTGCCAGCAGCTTGGGGGACAGTCCAAAGAGAAACACCATATATTTT. Amino acids: CASSLGDSPKRNTIYF.

This clone has just a few counts. This chain joins TRBV7-2 and TRBJ2-5, with unresolved D. CDR3 size: 15 residues. V gave up 1 base and J gave up 2 bases, with 11 bases separating them. The germline V gene has CDR1 SGHTA and CDR2 FQGNSA. The CDR3 DNA reads as TGTGCCAGCAGCTTAGACGTGACCTATCAAGAGACCCAGTACTTC. Protein: CASSLDVTYQETQYF.

V gene TRBV10-3 combines with J gene TRBJ2-1; 11 bases align to TRBD1. CDR1 and CDR2 from the germline V gene are ENHRY and SYGVKD. The CDR3 consists of 13 residues. Trimming cost V 7 bases and J 6 bases; bases outside gene matches: 2. Here the CDR3 DNA reads TGTGCCATCACGGGGACAGGGGGCAATGAGCAGTTCTTC. Its translation is CAITGTGGNEQFF.

This clone was seen a handful of times. The rearrangement joins TRBV5-6 to TRBJ1-6, with D possibly being TRBD1 (5 bases). The CDR3 loop spans 15 amino acids. Germline-derived CDR1 and CDR2 are SGHDT and YYEEEE. V dropped 4 bases and J dropped 9 bases, with 17 bases sitting between them. The CDR3 coding sequence is TGTGCCAGCAGCCGTGTGGGGGGGTGGATTTCACCCCTCCACTTT. Its translation: CASSRVGGWISPLHF.

This clone was seen a single time. The J gene is TRBJ1-1, the V gene TRBV2, with 7 nucleotides matching TRBD1. J was trimmed by 4 bases and V by 4 bases; bases with no gene match: 0. Germline CDR1 is SNHLY and CDR2 is FYNNEI. The CDR3 is 12 residues long. The DNA for the CDR3 is TGTGCCAGCAGTGCAGGGGGCACTGAAGCTTTCTTT. Translated: CASSAGGTEAFF. Full variable domain (outside the CDR3, taken from reference TRBV2 and TRBJ1-1): EPEVTQTPSHQVTQMGQEVILRCVPISNHLYFYWYRQILGQKVEFLVSFYNNEISEKSEIFDDQFSVERPDGSNFTLKIRSTKLEDSAMYFCASSAGGTEAFFGQGTRLTVV.

This clone was observed once. This rearrangement joins TRBV27 to TRBJ1-2; the D is unclear. The V and J ends lost 2 bases and 2 bases respectively, with 6 bases between them. The germline V gene encodes CDR1 MNHEY and CDR2 SMNVEV (reference sequence). The CDR3 runs 13 residues. Here the CDR3 DNA reads TGTGCCAGCAGTTTAACAGCCAACTATGGCTACACCTTC. The encoded protein is CASSLTANYGYTF.

This rearrangement joins TRBV6-6 to TRBJ1-5, with D perhaps TRBD1 (6 bases). The CDR3 has 15 residues. CDR1 and CDR2 from the germline V gene are MNHNY and SVGAGI (reference sequence). Trimming stripped 5 bases from V and 0 bases from J, with 11 bases between. DNA of the CDR3: TGTGCCAGCAGTCCCGGACAGCCTAGCAATCAGCCCCAGCATTTT. Its translation: CASSPGQPSNQPQHF.

This clone was detected once. The rearrangement joins TRBV6-5 to TRBJ2-1, with D maybe TRBD2 (6 bases). CDR1 is MNHEY and CDR2 is SVGAGI in the germline V gene. The CDR3 is 16 amino acids. The ends were cut back, 2 bases at V and 3 bases at J, with 14 bases in the middle. This CDR3 is CASSYGSGDLYNEQFF. The CDR3 DNA is TGTGCCAGCAGTTACGGGTCGGGAGATCTCTACAATGAGCAGTTCTTC.

The chain uses TRBV30 and TRBJ1-6; D remains ambiguous. The CDR3 is 14 amino acids. Trimming cost V 0 bases and J 2 bases, with 5 bases left between them. Germline CDR1 and CDR2: GTSNPN and SVGIG (reference sequence). In DNA form, the CDR3 reads TGTGCCTGGAGTGTAGGCACCTATAATTCACCCCTCCACTTT. It codes for CAWSVGTYNSPLHF.

This clone appeared once. The chain is built from TRBV5-4 and TRBJ2-3; 9 bases map to TRBD2. Germline lookup yields CDR1 SGHNT and CDR2 YYREEE (reference sequence). The CDR3 length is 14 residues. V dropped 6 bases and J dropped 4; count of bases not matched to a gene: 6. This CDR3 reads CASTIAGVSDTQYF. DNA for the CDR3: TGTGCCAGCACCATAGCGGGGGTATCAGATACGCAGTATTTT.

CDR3 coding DNA: TGCAGCGTTGATTCAGCGGGACAGTTCTTC. Amino acid sequence: CSVDSAGQFF. The rearrangement uses TRBV29-1 and TRBJ2-1; 7 nucleotides line up with TRBD2. Germline CDR1 and CDR2: SQVTM and ANQGSEA. The V and J ends lost 3 bases and 13 bases, in that order; junction bases with no gene match: 3. The CDR3 covers 10 residues.

The chain uses TRBV19 and TRBJ1-5; D is possibly TRBD1 (6 bases). V lost 7 bases to trimming and J lost 5 bases, with 12 bases between them. Looked up from germline, CDR1 is LNHDA and CDR2 is SQIVND (reference sequence). CDR3 size: 13 residues. The CDR3 nucleotides read TGTGCCAGTAATACAGGGACCGATCAGCCCCAGCATTTT. This codes for CASNTGTDQPQHF.

The chain recombines TRBV10-2 with TRBJ2-5; 7 positions match TRBD1. Germline V lookup: CDR1 WSHSY, CDR2 SAAADI. The V gene end was trimmed by 7 bases and the J gene end by 0 bases; junction bases not matched to a gene: 17. The CDR3 is made up of 18 amino acids. As DNA, the CDR3 is TGCGCCAGCAAAACGCGGCAGGGGGAGATAGGATACCAAGAGACCCAGTACTTC. Amino acids: CASKTRQGEIGYQETQYF.

V and J are TRBV19 and TRBJ1-5; TRBD1 might be the D (5 bases). Germline CDR1 is LNHDA and CDR2 is SQIVND (reference sequence). The ends were cut back, 0 bases at V and 4 bases at J, with 10 bases in the middle. The CDR3 totals 15 residues. The DNA for the CDR3 is TGTGCCAGTAGTATAGAGGCAGGGCCTAATCAGCCCCAGCATTTT. It translates to CASSIEAGPNQPQHF.

CDR3 residues: CASSGGDRLNEKLFF. CDR3 nucleotides: TGTGCCAGCAGCGGGGGGGACAGACTTAATGAAAAACTGTTTTTT. The rearrangement links TRBV9 to TRBJ1-4; 7 nucleotides match TRBD1. The CDR3 runs to 15 residues. The V gene end was trimmed by 3 bases and the J gene end by 4 bases; junction bases not matched to a gene: 6. Germline values: CDR1 SGDLS, CDR2 YYNGEE.

The V and J genes are TRBV2 and TRBJ1-6; unclear D gene. V was shortened by 5 bases and J by 5 bases, with 4 bases between the two germline ends. CDR1 and CDR2 (germline): SNHLY, FYNNEI. The CDR3 sequence is 12 residues long. CDR3 in DNA: TGTGCCAGCAGTTTCAATAATTCACCCCTCCACTTT. Translating gives CASSFNNSPLHF.

The V gene is TRBV5-1, the J gene TRBJ2-3; TRBD1 matches at 7 bases. CDR3 length equals 15 residues. V was clipped by 7 bases and J by 2 bases; unmatched bases: 10. Germline assignment: CDR1 SGHRS and CDR2 YFSETQ. The DNA for the CDR3 is TGCGCCAGCTCTTGGTGGGGGACAGACACAGATACGCAGTATTTT. Translated, it gives CASSWWGTDTDTQYF.

This chain links TRBV23-1 with TRBJ2-5, with 10 bases matching TRBD1. TRBV23-1 is noted as an ORF with a role that remains uncertain. With V trimmed by 0 bases and J by 3 bases, 1 base remained unmatched. The CDR3 is 15 residues long. The CDR3: CASSQSGTGEETQYF. CDR3 DNA sequence: TGCGCCAGCAGTCAATCGGGGACAGGGGAAGAGACCCAGTACTTC.

The chain has TRBV9 and TRBJ2-3; the match to TRBD2 covers 11 bases. After removal of 0 bases from V and 3 bases from J, the junction contained 3 bases not matched to a gene. The CDR3 runs to 16 residues. Germline loops: CDR1 SGDLS, CDR2 YYNGEE. CDR3 bases: TGTGCCAGCAGCGTAGGGGCTAGCGGGGGGACAGATACGCAGTATTTT. Translated, it gives CASSVGASGGTDTQYF.

This chain uses TRBV7-9 with TRBJ2-7; 11 positions agree with TRBD1. Germline V CDR1 and CDR2: SEHNR, FQNEAQ (reference sequence). The CDR3 loop spans 13 amino acids. J gave up 4 bases and V 8 bases, and 4 bases lay outside the gene matches. The CDR3 spells CASRRDRGYEQYF. The CDR3, as DNA: TGTGCCAGCCGCCGGGACAGGGGGTACGAGCAGTACTTC.

This chain uses TRBV27 with TRBJ2-1; maybe TRBD2 (6 bases). The germline gives CDR1 MNHEY, CDR2 SMNVEV (reference sequence). The length of the CDR3 is 14 residues. V lost 10 bases to trimming and J lost 3 bases, with 16 bases between them. The CDR3 DNA sequence: TGTGCCACCCCCCCGGGGGACCACTACAATGAGCAGTTCTTC. It specifies CATPPGDHYNEQFF.

The chain links TRBV19 to TRBJ1-5, with TRBD1 as a possible D gene (5 bases). The CDR3 consists of 15 residues. V was trimmed by 3 bases and J by 0 bases, leaving 9 bases between them. The V gene's germline CDR1 is LNHDA and CDR2 SQIVND (reference sequence). CDR3 protein: CASSIAGDSNQPQHF. The CDR3 DNA is TGTGCCAGTAGTATTGCGGGGGATAGCAATCAGCCCCAGCATTTT.